Listed below are T cell receptor beta chains from one sample, sequenced in a study of T cells in Graves' hyperthyroidism and ophthalmopathy. TCRdb re-called the multiplex PCR reads through MiXCR, storing one row per CDR3 protein. This sample has 370,000 or so distinct CDR3 sequences, with roughly 14% found just once. Sequencing was done on a sample of blood. These receptors were obtained from a woman under 30 with Graves' hyperthyroidism that later progressed to Graves' ophthalmopathy. Both conserved end residues are part of each CDR3. D genes are given only for firm matches. The size of a clone is reported for some rows only, either as once, few or many, or as a class for expanded clones.

V gene	J gene	D gene	clone size	CDR3 DNA	CDR3 protein
TRBV12-3/TRBV12-4	TRBJ1-2	TRBD1	many	TGTGCCAGCAGTTCCCCGGACAGGCCTAACTATGGCTACACCTTC	CASSSPDRPNYGYTF
TRBV15	TRBJ1-1	.	.	TGTGCCACCCTGAGTCAGGGTAGAGACACTGAAGCTTTCTTT	CATLSQGRDTEAFF
TRBV28	TRBJ1-6	.	.	TGTGCCAGCAGTTTCAGACCCTTTTTAGGCGGGAGCTCCTATAATTCACCCCTCCACTTT	CASSFRPFLGGSSYNSPLHF
TRBV20-1	TRBJ1-2	TRBD1	many	TGCAGTGCCCCAACAGGGGGTCGTATCTATGGCTACACCTTC	CSAPTGGRIYGYTF
TRBV19	TRBJ2-2	TRBD1	.	TGTGCCAGTAGTGCTCCTGGACAGGGCTGGACCGGGGAGCTGTTTTTT	CASSAPGQGWTGELFF
TRBV20-1	TRBJ2-3	.	many	TGCAGTGCCACTGGGTGGGATACGCAGTATTTT	CSATGWDTQYF
TRBV20-1	TRBJ2-7	.	many	TGCAGTGCTAGCAAGGACGACGGCTCCTACGAGCAGTACTTC	CSASKDDGSYEQYF
TRBV12-3/TRBV12-4	TRBJ1-2	.	few	TGTGCCAGCAGTTCCACGGGAGGAATAAACTATGGCTACACCTTC	CASSSTGGINYGYTF
TRBV7-9	TRBJ2-7	.	many	TGTGCCAGCAGCTTAGTCCAGAGGGAGCAGTACTTC	CASSLVQREQYF
TRBV28	TRBJ2-1	.	many	TGTGCCAGCAGTTTGGGTAGCTGGAATGAGCAGTTCTTC	CASSLGSWNEQFF
TRBV18	TRBJ2-3	.	many	TGTGCCAGCTCACCTACGTTGGGGAGTGGAACAGATACGCAGTATTTT	CASSPTLGSGTDTQYF
TRBV30	TRBJ1-3	.	many	TGTGCCTGGACTATAGGGGGCTCTGGAAACACCATATATTTT	CAWTIGGSGNTIYF
TRBV3-1	TRBJ2-1	TRBD2	few	TGTGCCAGCAGCCAATTGCCGGGAGGGGGAAATGAGCAGTTCTTC	CASSQLPGGGNEQFF
TRBV28	TRBJ2-3	TRBD2	many	TGTGCCAGCAGTCGAGCGGGAGGTCGAACTAGCACAGATACGCAGTATTTT	CASSRAGGRTSTDTQYF
TRBV7-6	TRBJ2-1	TRBD1	.	TGTGCCAGCAGCTTACAGGGGGCTGTAAATGAGCAGTTCTTC	CASSLQGAVNEQFF